These 11 T cell receptor beta chains share one sample of origin, sequenced in a study of control samples from healthy donors and cancer patients. Sequenced by immunoSEQ multiplex PCR; TCRdb stores in-frame clones only, minus some. The sample records roughly 130,000 clones, roughly 95% being singletons. The specimen was blood. The receptor set was obtained from a man aged 25 to 40 in good health.

This rearrangement joins TRBV7-9 to TRBJ2-3; D not resolved. CDR1 is SEHNR, CDR2 FQNEAQ, per germline (reference sequence). Trimming shortened V by 3 bases and J by 2 bases, and 9 bases separated the two germline ends. CDR3 length equals 14 residues. This chain's CDR3 is CASSFSGDTDTQYF. The CDR3, as DNA: TGTGCCAGCAGCTTCTCTGGCGACACAGATACGCAGTATTTT. Combining the CDR3 with reference TRBV7-9 and TRBJ2-3 gives the whole variable domain DTGVSQNPRHKITKRGQNVTFRCDPISEHNRLYWYRQTLGQGPEFLTYFQNEAQLEKSRLLSDRFSAERPKGSFSTLEIQRTEQGDSAMYLCASSFSGDTDTQYFGPGTRLTVL.

Here the CDR3 reads CASSYLGRAGGELFF. The DNA of the CDR3 is TGTGCCAGCAGTTACTTGGGCAGGGCAGGCGGGGAGCTGTTTTTT. The chain has TRBV6-6 and TRBJ2-2, with D possibly TRBD1 on 5 matching bases. This CDR3 has 15 residues. With 1 base removed from V and 7 bases from J, the gap between germline ends came to 13 bases. Germline CDR1 reads MNHNY; CDR2 reads SVGAGI (reference sequence).

V is TRBV27 and J is TRBJ1-1; tentative D call: TRBD1 (5 bases). The germline V gene encodes CDR1 MNHEY and CDR2 SMNVEV (reference sequence). The CDR3 covers 16 residues. V lost 5 bases, J lost 4 bases, and 20 bases lay in between. The CDR3 spells CASSGTVGGGLTEAFF. The CDR3 region has the DNA TGTGCCAGCAGTGGTACAGTGGGGGGGGGACTCACTGAAGCTTTCTTT.

The sample holds one count of this clone. The V gene is TRBV6-5, the J gene TRBJ1-2; 9 bases map to TRBD1. This CDR3 comprises 14 residues. J lost 6 bases, V lost 7 bases, and 9 bases had no gene match. CDR1 MNHEY and CDR2 SVGAGI come from the germline V gene. The CDR3: CASTSGTGSNGYTF. The CDR3, as DNA: TGTGCCAGCACCTCCGGGACAGGGTCGAATGGCTACACCTTC.

DNA of the CDR3: TGTGCCAGTAGGGGCGACAGGGACCGCTTCTCTGGGGCCAACGTCCTGACTTTC. This sequence encodes CASRGDRDRFSGANVLTF. The gene calls are TRBV19 and TRBJ2-6, with 7 bases lining up with TRBD1. The J segment lost 0 bases and the V segment lost 6 bases, leaving 11 bases of the junction unmatched. Germline CDR1 reads LNHDA; CDR2 reads SQIVND (reference sequence). This CDR3 is 18 amino acids long.

The chain is built from TRBV11-2 and TRBJ1-5; D gene unclear. This CDR3 spans 17 amino acids. Germline V CDR1 and CDR2: SGHAT, FQNNGV. Trimming took 1 base from V and 5 from J, leaving 18 bases between them. For the CDR3, the DNA is TGTGCCAGCAGCTTAGGGCCGGCGGCCAGTTTTCATCAGCCCCAGCATTTT. Translation gives CASSLGPAASFHQPQHF. The complete variable domain, with remaining parts taken from reference TRBV11-2 and TRBJ1-5, reads EAGVAQSPRYKIIEKRQSVAFWCNPISGHATLYWYQQILGQGPKLLIQFQNNGVVDDSQLPKDRFSAERLKGVDSTLKIQPAKLEDSAVYLCASSLGPAASFHQPQHFGDGTRLSIL.

The J gene is TRBJ1-1, the V gene TRBV29-1; no clear D gene. The V and J ends lost 7 bases and 6 bases respectively, with 6 bases between them. Germline values: CDR1 SQVTM, CDR2 ANQGSEA. The CDR3 covers 9 residues. CDR3: CSGGSEAFF. The CDR3 nucleotides are TGCAGCGGCGGATCTGAAGCTTTCTTT. Looking up the rest from reference TRBV29-1 and TRBJ1-1 gives the full variable domain: SAVISQKPSRDICQRGTSLTIQCQVDSQVTMMFWYRQQPGQSLTLIATANQGSEATYESGFVIDKFPISRPNLTFSTLTVSNMSPEDSSIYLCSGGSEAFFGQGTRLTVV.

This rearrangement joins TRBV6-5 to TRBJ1-1, with D unclear. The CDR3 contains 14 residues. CDR1 and CDR2 (germline): MNHEY, SVGAGI. Trimming left V 6 bases short and J 4 bases short, with 15 bases between. The CDR3 DNA follows: TGTGCCAGCAGCCCGACCGGGAGATCCACTGAAGCTTTCTTT. This gives the protein CASSPTGRSTEAFF.

V and J are TRBV7-6 and TRBJ2-3, with 7 bases fitting TRBD2. The CDR3 covers 19 residues. V shed 2 bases, J shed 0 bases, and the junction held 14 bases outside the gene matches. The germline CDR1 and CDR2 sequences are SGHVS and FNYEAQ. The CDR3 DNA is TGTGCCAGCAGCTTACAAACCGGGGGGTCCCACCTAAGCACAGATACGCAGTATTTT. Protein sequence: CASSLQTGGSHLSTDTQYF.

The chain uses TRBV7-2 and TRBJ1-4; D uncertain. The germline CDR1 and CDR2 sequences are SGHTA and FQGNSA. This CDR3 spans 14 amino acids. V gave up 3 bases and J gave up 8 bases, with 13 bases separating them. CDR3 nucleotide sequence: TGTGCCAGCAGCTTCGGGAGGACGGGGGAAAAACTGTTTTTT. It yields the protein CASSFGRTGEKLFF.

The chain is built from TRBV5-1 and TRBJ1-5; weak D call: TRBD1 (5 bases). Trimming left V 0 bases short and J 4 bases short, with 11 bases between. This CDR3 has 15 amino acids. Per the germline V gene, CDR1 is SGHRS and CDR2 is YFSETQ. The CDR3 bases are TGCGCCAGCAGCTTGGATAGGGGACCAAATCAGCCCCAGCATTTT. Translated: CASSLDRGPNQPQHF.